The clone carrying this T cell receptor beta chain was counted between two and nine times. The antigen is unknown. Per germline, CDR1 SGHRS and CDR2 YFSETQ. Germline trimming cut 0 bases from V and 7 bases from J; bases unmatched to any gene: 9. The CDR3 totals 15 residues. This sample was included in a study of CD8 T cells in ankylosing spondylitis. Study-level findings and limits: A CD8+ phenotype characterized the disease-linked clones, which were relatively rare in peripheral blood. Seemingly distinctive of ankylosing spondylitis blood was a TCR beta motif formed by eight highly homologous variants.

Via MiXCR, TCRdb re-called the 5' RACE reads, giving one row per CDR3 protein. The sample gives about 450,000 distinct CDR3 sequences, roughly 26% of which show up once; under 0.9% is in the top ten. This chain joins TRBV5-1 and TRBJ2-7, with 8 positions matching TRBD1. This clonotype was obtained from a male donor with ankylosing spondylitis. Sequences were obtained from blood, either unsorted or a sorted T cell fraction (not recorded which). CDR3 in amino acids: CASSLAFGQGEEQYF. The CDR3 DNA is TGCGCCAGCAGCTTGGCCTTCGGACAGGGTGAGGAGCAGTACTTC.